Listed below are T cell receptor beta chains from one sample, sequenced in a study of tumor-infiltrating lymphocytes in primary liver carcinoma. TCRdb re-called the multiplex PCR reads with MiXCR, one entry per CDR3 protein. The sample holds about 97,000 distinct CDR3 sequences, under 70% seen once. The sample consisted of liver tumor tissue from sampling region 2. Receptors were obtained from a woman aged 55-69 years with primary liver carcinoma and hepatitis B virus infection. Each CDR3 is given with its conserved first and last residue. The order of the fields is clone size, V gene, CDR3 length, J gene, D gene, CDR3 DNA, CDR3 protein. A D gene is named only where the DNA matches it firmly. Size tells how often a clone was seen (once, few, many) or the class of an expanded clone, and some rows leave it out.

>many|TRBV5-1|16|TRBJ2-2|TRBD1
TGCGCCAGCAGCGCCGGGACAGGGATATGGACCGGGGAGCTGTTTTTT
CASSAGTGIWTGELFF
>.|TRBV12-3/TRBV12-4|14|TRBJ2-3|.
TGTGCCATCAGTACTGGGGCTAACACAGATACGAAGTATTTT
CAISTGANTDTKYF
>many|TRBV29-1|12|TRBJ1-1|.
TGCAGCGTTGCTCGGGGAGGTACTGAAGCTCTCTTT
CSVARGGTEALF
>few|TRBV28|17|TRBJ2-7|TRBD2
TGTGCCGGCCACCCCGGGGCTAGCGGGATTTTTTCCTACGAGCAGTACTTC
CAGHPGASGIFSYEQYF
>.|TRBV7-3|14|TRBJ1-1|.
TGTGCCAGCAGCTTAATGGGGATGAACACTCAAGCTTTCTTT
CASSLMGMNTQAFF
>.|TRBV12-3/TRBV12-4|15|TRBJ1-6|TRBD1
TGTGCCAGTAGTCGTCGACAGGGGGGAAATTCACCCCTCAACTTT
CASSRRQGGNSPLNF
>many|TRBV5-6|16|TRBJ2-3|.
TGTGCCAGCAGCTTGGAGCTGGGGCAGGTCACAGATACGCAGTATTTT
CASSLELGQVTDTQYF
>.|TRBV5-1|17|TRBJ2-1|.
TGCGCCAGCAGCTTGGCCGCTGGGCTAACGGGATGGGATGAGCAGTTCTTC
CASSLAAGLTGWDEQFF
>.|TRBV4-1|20|TRBJ2-2|TRBD2
TGCGCCAGCAGCCAAAGGGGGACTTCCCTTAGCGGGGGGAACGCGGGGGAGCTGTTTTTT
CASSQRGTSLSGGNAGELFF
>.|TRBV4-1|13|TRBJ1-2|.
TGCGCAAGCAGCTACGACCCTAACTATGGCCACACCTTC
CASSYDPNYGHTF
>.|TRBV6-5|16|TRBJ1-1|TRBD1
TGTGGCAGTAGTTTGGGACAGGGGGTTGGAGTGACTGAAGCTTTCTTT
CGSSLGQGVGVTEAFF
>.|TRBV29-1|12|TRBJ1-5|.
TGCAGCGTTGGGACCTCTTCTCACCCCCATCATTTT
CSVGTSSHPHHF
>many|TRBV28|15|TRBJ2-1|.
TGTGCCAGCATTGGGCAACTTGGGATATACAATGAGCAGTTCTTC
CASIGQLGIYNEQFF
>.|TRBV29-1|14|TRBJ1-1|.
TGCAGCATTGAAATCCCCCCGGTTAGCACTGAAGCTTTATTT
CSIEIPPVSTEALF
>.|TRBV12-3/TRBV12-4|21|TRBJ2-6|TRBD2
TGTGTCAGCAGTTGGCGCCCCAGGGAGCTAGCGGGAGTGTCTGGGGTCAACGTCCTGACTTTC
CVSSWRPRELAGVSGVNVLTF
>.|TRBV11-2|15|TRBJ2-1|TRBD1
TGTGCCAACAACTTGCCGGGATTATGGGACAGTGAGCAGTTCTTC
CANNLPGLWDSEQFF
>.|TRBV29-1|12|TRBJ1-1|.
TGCAGCGTCGGGATAGTGGGCATTGAAGCTTTCTTT
CSVGIVGIEAFF
>many|TRBV12-3/TRBV12-4|15|TRBJ1-2|.
TGTGCCAGCAGCCCGGACGGACACGGACTATATGGCTACACCTTC
CASSPDGHGLYGYTF
>.|TRBV29-1|14|TRBJ2-3|.
TGCATCGTGCGGACTCGGGGGTTTGGAGATACGCAGTATTTT
CIVRTRGFGDTQYF
>.|TRBV6-5|15|TRBJ2-1|.
TGTGCGAGCAGGGGAGGGACCTCCAACACCAATCAGCAGTTCTTC
CASRGGTSNTNQQFF
>.|TRBV5-4|15|TRBJ2-1|TRBD1
TGTGCAAGCAGCTCGCACAGGGGGAGCCCCAATGAGCAGTTCTTC
CASSSHRGSPNEQFF
>once|TRBV6-5|17|TRBJ2-2|.
TGTGCCAGCATCCCTGCTGGCAGGGAGTTTGTTACAGGGGAGCTGTTTTTT
CASIPAGREFVTGELFF
>few|TRBV28|11|TRBJ2-1|.
TGTGCCAGCCCTTCTCACAATGAGCAGTTCTTC
CASPSHNEQFF
>.|TRBV28|17|TRBJ2-2|TRBD1
TGTGCCAGCATTCACAACCCGGGACAGGGGGGCACCGGGGAGCTGTTTTTT
CASIHNPGQGGTGELFF
>.|TRBV7-3|14|TRBJ2-3|.
TGTTCCAGCAGCTTAACGGGATTCACAGATACGCAGTATTTT
CSSSLTGFTDTQYF
>.|TRBV11-2|14|TRBJ2-3|.
TGTGCCAACAGCCGGCAAGGGGCAGGTGATAGGCAGTATTTT
CANSRQGAGDRQYF
>many|TRBV10-3|14|TRBJ2-7|.
TGTGCCATCAGTGAATCCGGGAGAGGATACGAGCAGTACTTC
CAISESGRGYEQYF
>.|TRBV29-1|15|TRBJ2-5|.
TGCAGCGTTGAAGGTCCGACAAGGTCCATTGAGATCCAGTACTTC
CSVEGPTRSIEIQYF
>many|TRBV6-1|16|TRBJ2-1|TRBD2
TGTGCCAGCAGATTCCACCCTGATAGCGGGAGAATAGTGCAGTTCTTC
CASRFHPDSGRIVQFF
>.|TRBV4-2|14|TRBJ2-1|.
TGTGCCAGCAGCCAAGATACGGGAGACAGGGTCACGCTCTTC
CASSQDTGDRVTLF
>many|TRBV6-2/TRBV6-3|14|TRBJ2-7|TRBD2
TGTGCCAGCCGGCTAGCGGGAGAAGGGTACGAGCAGTACTTC
CASRLAGEGYEQYF
>.|TRBV11-2|15|TRBJ2-1|.
TGTGCCAGTAACTTAGAGGGAGGAAGTATCGGTGAGCAGCTCTTC
CASNLEGGSIGEQLF
>.|TRBV7-9|14|TRBJ2-1|.
TGTGCCAGCAGCTTAGGGACAGTAGACATTGAGCAGTTCTTC
CASSLGTVDIEQFF
>.|TRBV24-1|14|TRBJ2-3|TRBD1
TGTGCCACCAGTTCCGCAACAGGGGCAGATACGCAGTATTTT
CATSSATGADTQYF
>few|TRBV7-9|15|TRBJ2-3|TRBD2
TGTGCCAGCAGCCCCGGGACTAGCGGGAGAGATACGCAGTATTTT
CASSPGTSGRDTQYF
>.|TRBV5-1|16|TRBJ2-2|.
TGCGCCAGCAGCCCCCAGCAGGCAGGGAGCACCGGGGAGCTGTGTTTT
CASSPQQAGSTGELCF
>few|TRBV11-3|13|TRBJ1-1|.
TGTGCTAGCAGCTTAATGGCAACCACTGAAGCTTTCTTT
CASSLMATTEAFF
>many|TRBV28|14|TRBJ1-5|.
TGTGCCAGCAGCTCGACTCCCGCGGGTCAGCCCCAGCATTTT
CASSSTPAGQPQHF
>few|TRBV28|17|TRBJ1-5|.
TGTGCCAGCAGTACCCCCGCGGGGAGATATAGCAATCAGCCCCAGCATTTT
CASSTPAGRYSNQPQHF
>.|TRBV5-6|14|TRBJ2-3|.
TGTGCCAGCAGCTTTCGGCTTGGGGCAGATACGAAGTATTTT
CASSFRLGADTKYF
>.|TRBV6-1|13|TRBJ2-5|TRBD2
TGTGGCAGCCGGGTTGGACTAGAGGAGACCCAGTATTTC
CGSRVGLEETQYF
>.|TRBV12-3/TRBV12-4|15|TRBJ2-7|.
TGTGCCAGCAGCCGCGGTAGGGCCCGCTCCTACGAGCAGTACTTC
CASSRGRARSYEQYF
>.|TRBV11-3|18|TRBJ2-1|.
TGTGCCAGCAATTTAGGTCAAGGCAGGAGGGCCGGCTACAATGAGCAGTTCTTC
CASNLGQGRRAGYNEQFF
>.|TRBV5-1|15|TRBJ1-2|.
TGCGCCAGTAGCTTGTCCGGGGCATGGGGAGATGGCTACACCTTC
CASSLSGAWGDGYTF
>.|TRBV5-1|16|TRBJ1-1|.
TGCGCCAGCAGCAAGACAGCTATCGGCGTGAACACTGAAGCTTTCTTT
CASSKTAIGVNTEAFF
>.|TRBV5-1|16|TRBJ1-6|.
TGCGCCATCAGCTTGAATGGGTTGAGCTCGAATTCACCCCTCCACTTT
CAISLNGLSSNSPLHF
>.|TRBV6-1|13|TRBJ2-1|.
TGTGCCAGCAGAGAAGCAGGGATCGGTGAACAGTTCTTC
CASREAGIGEQFF
>.|TRBV2|13|TRBJ2-1|TRBD1
TGTGCCAGCAGTGGGGGACAGGGAGGCAGGCAGTTCTTC
CASSGGQGGRQFF
>.|TRBV28|14|TRBJ2-7|.
TGTGCCAGCAGACAATCGGTCCGCACCTACGAGCAGTGCTTC
CASRQSVRTYEQCF
>.|TRBV11-3|16|TRBJ2-1|.
TGTGTCAGCAACTCGACTAGTGGTTTAGCGATCAATGAGCGGTTCTTC
CVSNSTSGLAINERFF
>many|TRBV6-6|19|TRBJ1-6|.
TGTGCCAGCAGTTACGGTTTCGGGGTCACAGATACCTATAATTCACCCCTCCACTTT
CASSYGFGVTDTYNSPLHF
>medium-sized|TRBV11-3|16|TRBJ2-7|.
TGTGCCAGCAGCTTAGAAAAGGGTGGCGGATCCTACGAGCAGTACTTC
CASSLEKGGGSYEQYF
>.|TRBV30|14|TRBJ2-2|.
TGTGCCTGGAGTGTTATGGGGAACACCGGGGACCTGTTTTTT
CAWSVMGNTGDLFF
>.|TRBV20-1|18|TRBJ1-3|TRBD1
TGCAGTGCTAGAGATGCCGGGCGTTGGGGGACAGAAGGAAACACCATATATTTT
CSARDAGRWGTEGNTIYF
>many|TRBV12-3/TRBV12-4|12|TRBJ2-7|.
TGTGCCAGCAGTGGTTCACGTTCCGAGCAGTACTTC
CASSGSRSEQYF
>.|TRBV7-9|15|TRBJ2-5|.
TGTACCAGCAGCTTAGAACGGGGCCGGGGAGAGACACAGTACTTC
CTSSLERGRGETQYF
>.|TRBV11-2|13|TRBJ2-3|.
TGTGTCAGCAGCCTGCGACGGGAGAATACTCAGTATTTT
CVSSLRRENTQYF
>.|TRBV12-3/TRBV12-4|15|TRBJ2-2|.
TGTGCCAGCAGTATACGGACATGGCACACCGGTGAGCTGTTTTTT
CASSIRTWHTGELFF
>.|TRBV11-2|16|TRBJ1-2|.
TGTGCCAACAGCCTCGGGACACAGGAGGGGTTATATGGCTACACCTTC
CANSLGTQEGLYGYTF